One sample yielded the 21 T cell receptor beta chains listed below, sequenced in a study. TCRdb re-called the 5' RACE reads with MiXCR, one entry per CDR3 protein. The sample has tens of thousands of distinct CDR3 sequences, around 26% seen once. The source material was tumor-infiltrating memory CD4+ T cells sorted from the breast tumor. The subset is: memory CD4+ T cells, CD4+CD45RO+CD25-. The origin of the receptors is a female donor with breast cancer.

The chain combines TRBV20-1 with TRBJ1-2; maybe TRBD1 (6 bases). V lost 1 base and J 0 bases, leaving 9 bases between the germline ends. The CDR3 sequence is 14 residues long. Germline V gives CDR1 DFQATT, CDR2 SNEGSKA (reference sequence). The CDR3 bases are TGCAGTGCTAGAGTAGGGGGTTCTAACTATGGCTACACCTTC. This encodes CSARVGGSNYGYTF.

The chain couples TRBV7-2 to TRBJ2-7, with TRBD1 matching over 7 bases. The CDR3 is 14 amino acids. The trim removed 5 bases at V and 7 bases at J, leaving 11 bases unmatched. Germline V gene sequence: CDR1 SGHTA, CDR2 FQGNSA. The DNA for the CDR3 is TGTGCCAGCAGCCCACAATCCGGGACAGCGGAGCAGTACGTC. Translated, it gives CASSPQSGTAEQYV.

The V call is TRBV20-1, the J call TRBJ2-5; 8 bases align to TRBD2. This CDR3 has 15 residues. CDR1 is DFQATT and CDR2 is SNEGSKA in the germline V gene (reference sequence). V lost 1 base and J lost 5; bases outside the gene matches: 9. CDR3 sequence (DNA): TGCAGTGCTAGAGGTAGCGGGACGCGCTCGGAGACCCAGTACTTC. Translated, it gives CSARGSGTRSETQYF.

The chain has TRBV5-4 and TRBJ1-2; D is possibly TRBD1 (6 bases). This CDR3 has 13 amino acids. Trimming removed 4 bases at V and 6 bases at J, with 13 bases between. The V gene's germline CDR1 is SGHNT and CDR2 YYREEE (reference sequence). CDR3 sequence reads: CASSRDTRNGYTF. CDR3 DNA sequence: TGTGCCAGCAGCCGGGACACGCGAAATGGCTACACCTTC.

This clonotype was picked up a small number of times. The chain employs TRBV6-5 and TRBJ2-3, with 12 bases aligning to TRBD2. This CDR3 comprises 17 residues. Trimming removed 6 bases from V and 4 bases from J; junction bases left unmatched: 11. Germline CDR1 reads MNHEY; CDR2 reads SVGAGI. In nucleotides, the CDR3 is TGTGCCAGCAGCCGAAAAACTAGCGGGAGGCGGGCAGATACGCAGTATTTT. Its protein is CASSRKTSGRRADTQYF.

This clonotype was observed a handful of times. The conserved phenylalanine or tryptophan normally closing the CDR3 is absent here, so this likely arose from a read error. The limits of the CDR3 on the DNA are not certain, so only TCRdb's listed CDR3 is given. J is TRBJ1-1 and V is TRBV6-2 or TRBV6-3; no check of the table's D call, TRBD1, against the DNA was made. Germline V gives CDR1 MNHEY, CDR2 SVGEGT. The CDR3 region is 14 residues in length, termini included. CDR3 residues: CASSPSLNRDREIV.

This clonotype has only a few counts. The chain employs TRBV5-6 and TRBJ1-2; possible D gene TRBD1, 5 bases. V lost 6 bases and J 6 bases, leaving 15 bases between the germline ends. Germline CDR1 and CDR2: SGHDT and YYEEEE. The CDR3 totals 13 residues. The CDR3 nucleotides are TGTGCCAGCACCCTACAGGTTTTCGATGGCTACACCTTC. Protein product: CASTLQVFDGYTF.

This clonotype was observed many times. This chain joins TRBV6-5 and TRBJ1-6; 9 nucleotides match TRBD1. V shed 4 bases, J shed 9 bases, and the junction held 7 bases outside the gene matches. Germline V CDR1 and CDR2: MNHEY, SVGAGI. CDR3 length: 15 amino acids. The DNA for the CDR3 is TGTGCCAGCAGTTTCGCCACAGGGGGCAGTTCACCCCTCCACTTT. This codes for CASSFATGGSSPLHF.

This chain uses TRBV5-1 with TRBJ2-7, with 10 positions matching TRBD1. V lost 4 bases, J lost 4 bases, and 2 bases stayed unmatched. Germline V gene data show CDR1 as SGHRS and CDR2 as YFSETQ. CDR3 length: 13 residues. The CDR3 loop reads CASSTGQGYEQYF. CDR3 DNA sequence: TGCGCCAGCAGCACGGGACAGGGGTACGAGCAGTACTTC. Looking up the rest from reference TRBV5-1 and TRBJ2-7 gives the full variable domain: KAGVTQTPRYLIKTRGQQVTLSCSPISGHRSVSWYQQTPGQGLQFLFEYFSETQRNKGNFPGRFSGRQFSNSRSEMNVSTLELGDSALYLCASSTGQGYEQYFGPGTRLTVT.

The chain combines TRBV20-1 with TRBJ1-2; maybe TRBD1 (6 bases). V was cut by 7 bases and J by 8 bases, with 20 bases left in between. Germline V CDR1 and CDR2: DFQATT, SNEGSKA (reference sequence). This CDR3 contains 13 residues. CDR3 in DNA: TGCAGTGGGAGGGACATGGGTATGCGCGGCTACACCTTC. It yields the protein CSGRDMGMRGYTF.

The sample holds a few counts of this clonotype. The chain links TRBV7-2 to TRBJ2-2; D might be TRBD1 or TRBD2, each matching 5 bases. Trimming shortened V by 5 bases and J by 1 base, and 14 bases separated the two germline ends. This CDR3 has 16 amino acids. The germline V gene encodes CDR1 SGHTA and CDR2 FQGNSA. Written as DNA, the CDR3 is TGTGCCAGCAGCGAACGGGGCCAGTTGAACACCGGGGAGCTGTTTTTT. It is translated as CASSERGQLNTGELFF. The variable domain in full, completed from reference TRBV7-2 and TRBJ2-2, reads GAGVSQSPSNKVTEKGKDVELRCDPISGHTALYWYRQSLGQGLEFLIYFQGNSAPDKSGLPSDRFSAERTGGSVSTLTIQRTQQEDSAVYLCASSERGQLNTGELFFGEGSRLTVL.

This clonotype was observed a few times. The chain uses TRBV4-3 and TRBJ2-3; TRBD2 might be the D (5 bases). V was shortened by 1 base and J by 1 base, with 9 bases between the two germline ends. CDR1 is LGHNA and CDR2 is YSLEER in the germline V gene. This CDR3 is built from 15 residues. The CDR3 protein is CASSQAGKGTDTQYF. CDR3 coding DNA: TGCGCCAGCAGCCAAGCCGGGAAGGGCACAGATACGCAGTATTTT.

The CDR3 sequence: CAISGQNTEAFF. The DNA for the CDR3 is TGTGCCATCAGCGGACAAAACACTGAAGCTTTCTTT. The chain combines TRBV10-3 with TRBJ1-1, with D possibly being TRBD1 (5 bases). CDR1 is ENHRY, CDR2 SYGVKD, per germline. CDR3 length: 12 amino acids. Trimming stripped 6 bases from V and 2 bases from J, with 7 bases between.

As to this clonotype: The junction departs from germline at one end; a sequencing error may be responsible. The rearrangement links TRBV7-3 to TRBJ2-1, with TRBD2 matching over 13 bases. CDR3 length: 15 amino acids. Per germline, CDR1 SGHTA and CDR2 FQGTGA. Here the CDR3 reads CASSLAGLAGVELFF. The CDR3 bases are TGTGCCAGCAGCTTAGCCGGACTAGCGGGAGTTGAGCTGTTCTTC.

V usage is TRBV5-1 and J usage is TRBJ1-1; D remains ambiguous. CDR1 is SGHRS, CDR2 YFSETQ, per germline. The V end lost 4 bases, the J end lost 0 bases, and 10 bases lay between the germline ends. The CDR3 runs to 14 residues. The CDR3 nucleotides read TGCGCCAGCAGCCCAATAGGCTTGAACACTGAAGCTTTCTTT. It encodes CASSPIGLNTEAFF.

The chain is built from TRBV7-9 and TRBJ2-3, with unresolved D. Germline assignment: CDR1 SEHNR and CDR2 FQNEAQ (reference sequence). Trimming shortened V by 2 bases and J by 2 bases, and 11 bases separated the two germline ends. The CDR3 spans 15 residues. CDR3 nucleotide sequence: TGTGCCAGCAGCTTAATGCGGTCCTACACAGATACGCAGTATTTT. Protein: CASSLMRSYTDTQYF.

This clonotype has only one observation. Possible read error: a much larger clone is one base away. The chain couples TRBV29-1 to TRBJ1-1; D is uncertain. CDR3 length: 13 amino acids. The V end lost 5 bases, the J end lost 3 bases, and 13 bases lay between the germline ends. Germline V gene sequence: CDR1 SQVTM, CDR2 ANQGSEA. The DNA of the CDR3 is TGCAGCGTTTTGGTACAGTGGGACACTGAAGCTTTCTTT. Translated: CSVLVQWDTEAFF.

Only a few counts were recorded for this clonotype. A read error may explain this, as a much larger clone is one base away. This chain uses TRBV7-2 with TRBJ2-3; the D gene is possibly TRBD2 (6 bases). The CDR3 has 14 amino acids. Germline values: CDR1 SGHTA, CDR2 FQGNSA. Here the CDR3 DNA reads TGTGCCAGCAGCTATACTAGCAGCACAGAGACGCAGTATTTT. Translated, it gives CASSYTSSTETQYF.

This clonotype was counted a few times. This sequence joins TRBV6-5 and TRBJ2-7; D is uncertain. Trimming stripped 3 bases from V and 1 base from J, with 19 bases between. CDR3 length: 17 residues. Germline CDR1 reads MNHEY; CDR2 reads SVGAGI. Written as DNA, the CDR3 is TGTGCCAGCAGTTATTATTGGGGTCGAGGCGGATCCTACGAGCAGTACTTC. Encoded protein: CASSYYWGRGGSYEQYF.

The V and J genes are TRBV7-6 and TRBJ2-2; D perhaps matches TRBD1 (5 bases). V was shortened by 8 bases and J by 6 bases, with 16 bases between the two germline ends. The CDR3 is made up of 14 amino acids. Germline V lookup: CDR1 SGHVS, CDR2 FNYEAQ. The CDR3 bases are TGTGCCAGCCACCAGGGTTCAGAGGCCGGGGAGCTGTTTTTT. It codes for CASHQGSEAGELFF.

On this clonotype itself: This may stem from a read error, because a much larger clone lies one nucleotide away. The rearrangement uses TRBV4-2 and TRBJ2-5, with D tentatively TRBD1 (6 bases). The germline V and J ends were trimmed by 3 bases and 2 bases, with 16 bases remaining between them. The CDR3 covers 16 residues. Germline V gene sequence: CDR1 LGHNA, CDR2 YNFKEQ. The CDR3 DNA sequence: TGTGCCAGCAGCCATAGGGGGTCGGCGTTGCAAGAGACCCAGTACTTC. Protein sequence: CASSHRGSALQETQYF.